Below are 12 T cell receptor beta chains sequenced from a single sample in a study of cytomegalovirus exposure and HLA in healthy donors. The primer mix had 60 Vbeta and 13 Jbeta primers. Only in-frame clones appear in the TCRdb table, and some are missing; sequencing was by immunoSEQ multiplex PCR. This sample has about 180,000 clones, with 60% to 85% found just once. The sequenced material came from PBMCs. These receptors all come from a man aged 35 to 55 in good health and CMV-seronegative.

This chain links TRBV10-3 with TRBJ2-5; 8 positions agree with TRBD2. The V segment lost 5 bases and the J segment 1 base; nucleotides outside the gene matches: 6. The CDR3 spans 15 residues. Germline-derived CDR1 and CDR2 are ENHRY and SYGVKD. The CDR3 loop is CAISSSGGIQETQYF. The CDR3 coding sequence is TGTGCCATCAGTTCCAGCGGGGGCATCCAAGAGACCCAGTACTTC.

This chain uses TRBV6-5 with TRBJ1-1; the D is unclear. The CDR3 runs to 11 residues. Trimming shortened V by 6 bases and J by 8 bases, and 10 bases separated the two germline ends. CDR1 is MNHEY, CDR2 SVGAGI, per germline. Written as DNA, the CDR3 is TGTGCCAGCAGCCGGAAGGAGGAAGCTTTCTTT. This codes for CASSRKEEAFF.

This clone occurred once. The chain carries TRBV11-3 and TRBJ2-1; D not resolved. CDR3 size: 15 residues. Trimming removed 2 bases at V and 5 bases at J, with 13 bases between. Germline V gives CDR1 SGHNT, CDR2 YENEEA. DNA for the CDR3: TGTGCCAGCAGCTTAAGAGTTGCAGGCAACAATGAGCAGTTCTTC. This gives the protein CASSLRVAGNNEQFF.

The V call is TRBV5-4, the J call TRBJ1-2; D might be TRBD1 (5 bases). Between the trimmed V and J ends, which lost 1 base and 2 bases, there was a span of 9 bases. Looked up from germline, CDR1 is SGHNT and CDR2 is YYREEE (reference sequence). This CDR3 spans 14 amino acids. The DNA of the CDR3 is TGTGCCAGCAGCTTGTTTGACAGAAACTATGGCTACACCTTC. Protein sequence: CASSLFDRNYGYTF. Full variable domain (missing parts from reference TRBV5-4 and TRBJ1-2): ETGVTQSPTHLIKTRGQQVTLRCSSQSGHNTVSWYQQALGQGPQFIFQYYREEENGRGNFPPRFSGLQFPNYSSELNVNALELDDSALYLCASSLFDRNYGYTFGSGTRLTVV.

V gene TRBV6-5 combines with J gene TRBJ2-5, with D tentatively TRBD2 (5 bases). V lost 6 bases to trimming and J lost 11 bases, with 16 bases between them. This CDR3 is built from 12 residues. Per the germline V gene, CDR1 is MNHEY and CDR2 is SVGAGI. CDR3 nucleotides: TGTGCCAGCAGCGGCCCGGCGAGGGAGCAGTACTTC. It specifies CASSGPAREQYF.

The chain employs TRBV6-6 and TRBJ2-1; D gene uncertain. In germline, CDR1 is MNHNY, CDR2 SVGAGI (reference sequence). This CDR3 has 15 residues. V was cut by 3 bases and J by 0 bases, with 9 bases left in between. CDR3 residues: CASSYSASSYNEQFF. The CDR3 coding sequence is TGTGCCAGCAGTTATTCTGCGTCCTCCTACAATGAGCAGTTCTTC.

The chain couples TRBV5-4 to TRBJ2-7, with D perhaps TRBD2 (6 bases). V lost 0 bases, J lost 0 bases, and 13 bases lay in between. This CDR3 is built from 16 residues. Germline assignment: CDR1 SGHNT and CDR2 YYREEE (reference sequence). CDR3: CASSLEGGAYSYEQYF. The CDR3 DNA reads TGTGCCAGCAGCTTGGAGGGCGGGGCATACTCCTACGAGCAGTACTTC.

V and J are TRBV7-2 and TRBJ2-7; 12 nucleotides match TRBD2. The CDR3 sequence is 18 residues long. J lost 3 bases, V lost 6 bases, and 15 bases had no gene match. The germline gives CDR1 SGHTA, CDR2 FQGNSA. For the CDR3, the DNA is TGTGCCAGCAGTTTGACTAGCGGGAGTCGGTCGGTGAACTACGAGCAGTACTTC. This codes for CASSLTSGSRSVNYEQYF.

This clone was observed a single time. This sequence joins TRBV5-4 and TRBJ2-5, with 11 nucleotides matching TRBD2. Germline assignment: CDR1 SGHNT and CDR2 YYREEE (reference sequence). There are 14 residues in the CDR3. Trimming took 4 bases from V and 5 from J; bases not matched to a gene: 4. CDR3 in DNA: TGTGCCAGCAGCCCTAGCGGGAGGCCCGAGACCCAGTACTTC. Its protein product is CASSPSGRPETQYF.

V is TRBV25-1 and J is TRBJ2-2; 9 nucleotides agree with TRBD1. Germline V gene lookup returns CDR1 MGHDK and CDR2 SYGVNS. The V gene end was trimmed by 4 bases and the J gene end by 6 bases; junction bases not matched to a gene: 9. This CDR3 is built from 16 residues. CDR3: CASSANRDRAAGELFF. CDR3 DNA sequence: TGTGCCAGCAGTGCGAACCGGGACAGGGCCGCCGGGGAGCTGTTTTTT.

The chain employs TRBV2 and TRBJ1-5; D unresolved. This CDR3 has 14 amino acids. Germline V gene lookup returns CDR1 SNHLY and CDR2 FYNNEI. The germline V and J ends were trimmed by 4 bases and 0 bases, with 7 bases remaining between them. Here the CDR3 reads CASSAINSNQPQHF. The CDR3 nucleotides read TGTGCCAGCAGTGCTATCAATAGCAATCAGCCCCAGCATTTT.

The sample holds a few counts of this clone. V usage is TRBV18 and J usage is TRBJ1-2, with D unclear. Germline V gives CDR1 KGHSH, CDR2 LQKENI. Trimming removed 2 bases from V and 1 base from J, with 5 bases in between. This CDR3 comprises 13 residues. This CDR3 is CASSPSFNYGYTF. As DNA, the CDR3 is TGTGCCAGCTCACCATCCTTTAACTATGGCTACACCTTC.